These T cell receptor beta chains were read from a single sample in a study of identical twins. In TCRdb, the 5' RACE reads were re-called with MiXCR into one record per CDR3 protein. The profile shows roughly 770,000 distinct CDR3 sequences, about 20% of them singletons. These records were also assigned to another study, of T cells expressing NK-cell markers.

The sequenced sample consisted of PBMCs. Receptors originate from a woman between 18 and 29 years old in good health. The CDR3 runs from the conserved cysteine through the conserved F or W. D genes are given only for firm matches. Clone size is shown for a subset of rows, as once, few, many or a class of expanded clone.

. TRBJ1-2 15 TRBV5-5 . TGTGCCAGCAGCTTAGGGGCAGGGTTGAATTATGGCTACACCTTC CASSLGAGLNYGYTF
few TRBJ2-3 14 TRBV27 . TGTGCCAGCAGTTTGGGCAGACCCACAGATACGCAGTATTTT CASSLGRPTDTQYF
. TRBJ2-5 13 TRBV20-1 TRBD2 TGCAGTGCGCAGGACCTAGCGGGTGAGACCCAGTACTTC CSAQDLAGETQYF
. TRBJ2-7 14 TRBV20-1 TRBD2 TGCAGTGCTAGAGATCAGCTAGCGGGGGTCGAGCAGTACTTC CSARDQLAGVEQYF
. TRBJ2-2 16 TRBV7-2 TRBD2 TGTGCCAGCAGTCTGACTAGCCGAAACCCCGAGTGGGAGCTGTTTTTT CASSLTSRNPEWELFF
few TRBJ2-3 14 TRBV6-1 . TGTGCCAGCAGTCCTCCGACCGGCACAGATACGCAGTATTTT CASSPPTGTDTQYF
. TRBJ2-1 13 TRBV6-2/TRBV6-3 . TGTGCCAGCAGCCCTAATGGCTACAATGAGCAGTTCTTC CASSPNGYNEQFF
few TRBJ2-1 15 TRBV7-3 TRBD2 TGTGCCAGCAGCCCGAGACTAGCGGGGGGGAATGAGCAGTTCTTC CASSPRLAGGNEQFF
many TRBJ2-7 11 TRBV6-1 . TGTGCCTCGGGGCAGTCATACGAGCAGTACTTC CASGQSYEQYF
few TRBJ2-5 15 TRBV10-2 TRBD2 TGCGCCAGCAGGAGAGGCGGGGGGGCCCAAGAAACCCAGTACTTC CASRRGGGAQETQYF
. TRBJ2-7 14 TRBV28 TRBD1 TGTGCCACCATTACAGGGGCCACCCCCTACGAGCAGTACTTC CATITGATPYEQYF
. TRBJ2-7 15 TRBV20-1 . TGCAGTGCCCTCAAAGGGGCAGGGCAGCGTTACGAGCAGTACTTC CSALKGAGQRYEQYF
few TRBJ2-3 16 TRBV28 . TGTGCCAGCAGTTTTCTATCACCCTCCGGAGTAGATACGCAGTATTTT CASSFLSPSGVDTQYF
many TRBJ1-4 18 TRBV11-1 TRBD1 TGTGCCAGCAGCTCACCACTAACGGGACAGGGCACTAATGAAAAACTGTTTTTT CASSSPLTGQGTNEKLFF
. TRBJ1-5 15 TRBV15 TRBD1 TGTGCCACCAGCAGTGGGACAGGGTACAATCAGCCCCAGCATTTT CATSSGTGYNQPQHF
many TRBJ1-1 13 TRBV7-2 . TGTGCCAGCAGCTTTAGGGACCCTACTGAAGCTTTCTTT CASSFRDPTEAFF
many TRBJ1-2 13 TRBV12-3/TRBV12-4 . TGTGCCAGCTGCCGGGACGCAGCCTATGGCTACACCTTC CASCRDAAYGYTF
few TRBJ1-6 15 TRBV3-1 . TGTGCCAGCAGCCAAGCGACAGGACCAAATTCACCCCTCCACTTT CASSQATGPNSPLHF
. TRBJ1-5 15 TRBV9 . TGTGCCAGCAGCGTAGGGCCGGGGAGCAATCAGCCCCAGCATTTT CASSVGPGSNQPQHF
many TRBJ2-5 16 TRBV12-3/TRBV12-4 TRBD2 TGTGCCAGCAGTCCCTTTCCGGGGGGAACCCAAGAGACCCAGTACTTC CASSPFPGGTQETQYF
many TRBJ2-7 14 TRBV12-3/TRBV12-4 . TGTGCCAGCAGTTTCCAACAGGGTAATGGCGAGCAGTACTTC CASSFQQGNGEQYF
. TRBJ2-4 14 TRBV5-6 . TGTGCCAGCAGCTTCTCCGGTTCAAAAAACATTCAGTACTTC CASSFSGSKNIQYF
few TRBJ2-1 16 TRBV4-2 TRBD2 TGTGCCAGCAGCCTCCGGGAGACTAGCGACTACAATGAGCAGTTCTTC CASSLRETSDYNEQFF
. TRBJ2-5 14 TRBV6-1 . TGTGCCAGCAGGACAGGCGGAAACCAAGAGACCCAGTACTTC CASRTGGNQETQYF
. TRBJ2-3 13 TRBV24-1 TRBD1 TGTGCCACCAGCGGGACAGACACAGATACGCAGTATTTT CATSGTDTDTQYF
few TRBJ1-1 13 TRBV12-3/TRBV12-4 . TGTGCCAGCAGCACCGGACAGAACACTGAAGCTTTCTTT CASSTGQNTEAFF
many TRBJ2-1 14 TRBV20-1 . TGCAGTGCTAGCCCTAGAAACTCCTACAATGAGCAGTTCTTC CSASPRNSYNEQFF
few TRBJ2-2 15 TRBV4-1 . TGCGCCAGCAGCCAAGTGACGGGAGCGCCCGGGGAGCTGTTTTTT CASSQVTGAPGELFF
few TRBJ2-1 12 TRBV20-1 . TGCAGTGCTAGAGAGGGACTCGTTGAGCAGTTCTTC CSAREGLVEQFF
. TRBJ2-1 16 TRBV7-3 TRBD1 TGTGCCAGCAGCTTATCCTCCGGGACAGCGAACAATGAGCAGTTCTTC CASSLSSGTANNEQFF
. TRBJ2-1 15 TRBV18 TRBD2 TGTGCCAGCTCACGGGGGGGGAGATCGTTGAATGAGCAGTTCTTC CASSRGGRSLNEQFF
. TRBJ2-2 13 TRBV10-3 . TGTGCCAAACGGGCAGCGGACACCGGGGAGCTGTTTTTT CAKRAADTGELFF
few TRBJ1-2 15 TRBV7-8 . TGTGCCAGCAGCCTAGATAACAGGGTGGGCTATGGCTACACCTTC CASSLDNRVGYGYTF
. TRBJ2-2 15 TRBV5-4 . TGTGCCAGCAGCCCGATGGTGGTTGGCACCGGGGAGCTGTTTTTT CASSPMVVGTGELFF
few TRBJ2-3 13 TRBV7-9 . TGTGCCAGCAGCTTTGGCTTGTATGATACGCAGTATTTT CASSFGLYDTQYF
few TRBJ2-1 14 TRBV15 TRBD1 TGTGCCACCCGGAGGACAGGGTGGGGGCCGGAGCAGTTCTTC CATRRTGWGPEQFF
. TRBJ2-4 15 TRBV18 . TGTGCCAGCTCATCGTCCGGATCCGCCAAAAACATTCAGTACTTC CASSSSGSAKNIQYF
few TRBJ1-2 14 TRBV20-1 . TGCAGTGCTAGAGATCTTGCCGAATTGCGTGGCTACACCTTC CSARDLAELRGYTF
many TRBJ2-3 16 TRBV5-6 . TGTGCCAGCAGCTTGATTAACGGGGATGCCACAGATACGCAGTATTTT CASSLINGDATDTQYF
few TRBJ2-1 16 TRBV20-1 . TGCAGTGCTAGCCCACAGACAGGCCCTTCCTACAATGAGCAGTTCTTC CSASPQTGPSYNEQFF
few TRBJ2-7 14 TRBV27 . TGTGCCAGCAGTTCCCCGCGGAGGAGCTACGAGCAGTACTTC CASSSPRRSYEQYF
few TRBJ1-1 15 TRBV5-1 . TGCGCCAGCAGCTTGGATGGGGCCGGATACACTGAAGCTTTCTTT CASSLDGAGYTEAFF
. TRBJ2-3 14 TRBV12-3/TRBV12-4 . TGTGCCAGCAGCTTACTAGAAGGGGTGGGTACGCAGTATTTT CASSLLEGVGTQYF
many TRBJ1-1 14 TRBV25-1 . TGTGCCAGCAGTGAATCCCCGGGATACACTGAAGCTTTCTTT CASSESPGYTEAFF
. TRBJ2-7 18 TRBV5-1 . TGCGCCAGCAGCCCGACCATCTCCCCTATTAGGAGCTCCTACGAGCAGTACTTC CASSPTISPIRSSYEQYF
few TRBJ2-3 16 TRBV14 . TGTGCCAGCAGCCGAACTACAGGACCAAGCACAGATACGCAGTATTTT CASSRTTGPSTDTQYF
. TRBJ2-7 12 TRBV10-3 . TGTGCCATCAGTGTACTAACCTACGAGCAGTACTTC CAISVLTYEQYF
few TRBJ1-1 13 TRBV5-5 . TGTGCCAGCAGCCCCAATTCGTACACTGAAGCTTTCTTT CASSPNSYTEAFF
. TRBJ2-7 15 TRBV11-2 TRBD2 TGTGCCAGCAGTCTATGGGAGGGTAGCTCCTACGAGCAGTACTTC CASSLWEGSSYEQYF
. TRBJ2-6 20 TRBV6-1 . TGTGCCAGCAGTGGACCTCCTTGGGCCGGGAGCGCTAAGGGGGCCAACGTCCTGACTTTC CASSGPPWAGSAKGANVLTF
few TRBJ2-7 14 TRBV27 . TGTGCCAGCAGTTTAACCCTAAGAGGTTTCGAGCAGTACTTC CASSLTLRGFEQYF